A single count supports the clone carrying this T cell receptor beta chain. Its antigen is undetermined. This specimen belongs to a study of cytomegalovirus exposure and HLA in healthy donors. As for the study in general: Per a later analysis, the roughly 670 first-cohort and some 110 validation repertoires shared one platform. Study-level findings and limits: Despite most TCR sequences being rare, some public TCRs occurred in many donors. Cytomegalovirus-associated status was assigned to more than 150 TCR beta chains.

Measured with immunoSEQ multiplex PCR; TCRdb has only the in-frame clones, and not every one. The sample yields 120,000 to 150,000 clones, roughly nine tenths seen once. The source material was PBMCs. This TCR was recovered from a woman under 30 in good health and CMV-seropositive.

For the CDR3, the DNA is TGTGCCAGCAGCTTAAGCTCTAGCGGGAGTGAGCAGTTCTTC. Its translation: CASSLSSSGSEQFF. The chain carries TRBV7-9 and TRBJ2-1; TRBD2 agrees at 10 bases. This CDR3 comprises 14 residues. The trim removed 2 bases at V and 9 bases at J, leaving 4 bases unmatched. Germline V gene data show CDR1 as SEHNR and CDR2 as FQNEAQ (reference sequence).